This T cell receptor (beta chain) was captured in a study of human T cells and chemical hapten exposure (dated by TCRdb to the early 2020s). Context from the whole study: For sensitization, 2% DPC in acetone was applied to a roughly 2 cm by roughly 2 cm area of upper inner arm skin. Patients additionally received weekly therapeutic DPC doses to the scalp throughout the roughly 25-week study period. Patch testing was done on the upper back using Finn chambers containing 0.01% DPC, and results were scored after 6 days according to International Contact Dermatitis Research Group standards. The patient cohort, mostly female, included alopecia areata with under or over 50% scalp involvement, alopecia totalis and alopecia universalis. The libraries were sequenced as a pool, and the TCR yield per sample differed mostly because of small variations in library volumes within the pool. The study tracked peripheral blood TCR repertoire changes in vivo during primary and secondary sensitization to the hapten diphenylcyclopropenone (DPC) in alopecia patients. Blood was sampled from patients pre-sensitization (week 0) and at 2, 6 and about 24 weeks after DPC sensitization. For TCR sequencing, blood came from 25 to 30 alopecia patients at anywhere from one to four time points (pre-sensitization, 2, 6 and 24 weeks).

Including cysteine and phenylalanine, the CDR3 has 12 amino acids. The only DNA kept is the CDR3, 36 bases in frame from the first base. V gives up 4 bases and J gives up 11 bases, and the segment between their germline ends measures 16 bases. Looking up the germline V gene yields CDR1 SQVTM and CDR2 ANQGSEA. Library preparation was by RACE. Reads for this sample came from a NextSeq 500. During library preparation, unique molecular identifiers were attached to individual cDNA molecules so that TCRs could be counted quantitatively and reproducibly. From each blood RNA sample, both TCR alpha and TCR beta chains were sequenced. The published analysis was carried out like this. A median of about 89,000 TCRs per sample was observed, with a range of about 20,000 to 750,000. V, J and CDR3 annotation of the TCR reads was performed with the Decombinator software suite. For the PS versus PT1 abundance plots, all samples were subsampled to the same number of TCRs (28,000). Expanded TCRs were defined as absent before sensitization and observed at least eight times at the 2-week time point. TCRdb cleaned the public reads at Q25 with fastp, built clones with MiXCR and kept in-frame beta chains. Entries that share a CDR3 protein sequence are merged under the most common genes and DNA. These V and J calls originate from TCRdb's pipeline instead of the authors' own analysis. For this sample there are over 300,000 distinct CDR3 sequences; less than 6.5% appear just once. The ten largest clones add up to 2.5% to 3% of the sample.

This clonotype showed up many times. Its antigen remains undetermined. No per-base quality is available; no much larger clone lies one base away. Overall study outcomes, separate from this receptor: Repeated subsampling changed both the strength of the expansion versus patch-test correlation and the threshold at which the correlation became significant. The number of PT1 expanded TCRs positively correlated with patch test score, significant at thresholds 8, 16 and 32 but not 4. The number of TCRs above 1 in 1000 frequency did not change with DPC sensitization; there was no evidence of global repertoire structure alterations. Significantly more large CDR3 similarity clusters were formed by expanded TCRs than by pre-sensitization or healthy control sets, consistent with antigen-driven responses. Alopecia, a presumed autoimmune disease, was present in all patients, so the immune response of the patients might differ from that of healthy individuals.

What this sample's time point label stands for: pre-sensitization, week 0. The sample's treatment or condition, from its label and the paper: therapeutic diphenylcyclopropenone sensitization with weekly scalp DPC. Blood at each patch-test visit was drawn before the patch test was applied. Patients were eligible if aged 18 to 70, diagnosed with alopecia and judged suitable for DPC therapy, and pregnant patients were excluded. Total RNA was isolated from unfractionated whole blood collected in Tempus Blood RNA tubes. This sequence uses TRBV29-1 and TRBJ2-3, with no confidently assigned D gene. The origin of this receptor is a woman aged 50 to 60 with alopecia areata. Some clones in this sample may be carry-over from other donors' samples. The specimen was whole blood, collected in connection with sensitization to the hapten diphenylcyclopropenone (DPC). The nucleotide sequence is TGCAGCGTTGTCGTGCCCCTAGTTGGGCAGTATTTT. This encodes CSVVVPLVGQYF.